Presented here are 6 T cell receptor beta chains from one specimen sequenced in a study of naive and memory T cell subsets. The beta constant-region primer was an equimolar mix of two oligonucleotides covering TRBC1 and TRBC2. TCRdb reprocessed the UMI-ligation and nested PCR reads via MiXCR and lists one record per CDR3 protein. This table holds roughly 140,000 distinct CDR3 sequences, 17% found once. Specimen: naive CD4+ T cells from blood. The source of these receptors is a human donor in good health.

The chain links TRBV7-2 to TRBJ1-5; a weak D match, TRBD1 (5 bases). Germline CDR1 SGHTA, CDR2 FQGNSA. Trimming removed 1 base at V and 5 bases at J, with 15 bases between. The CDR3 spans 16 residues. CDR3 loop: CASSLVGRVGYQPQHF. As DNA, the CDR3 is TGTGCCAGCAGCTTAGTGGGCAGGGTAGGGTATCAGCCCCAGCATTTT.

This clonotype was counted only a few times. This chain links TRBV15 with TRBJ2-6, with TRBD1 matching over 9 bases. The CDR3 is 20 amino acids. Germline loops: CDR1 LNHNV, CDR2 YYDKDF (reference sequence). Unmatched junction bases numbered 11, after V lost 1 base and J lost 1 base. The CDR3 loop is CATSRVGTGWIRSGANVLTF. The DNA for the CDR3 is TGTGCCACCAGCAGAGTGGGGACAGGGTGGATCCGGTCTGGGGCCAACGTCCTGACTTTC.

The V call is TRBV27, the J call TRBJ2-1, with 14 positions matching TRBD2. J was trimmed by 0 bases and V by 5 bases; bases with no gene match: 0. Germline-derived CDR1 and CDR2 are MNHEY and SMNVEV (reference sequence). The length of the CDR3 is 16 residues. CDR3 amino acids: CASSGTSGGSYNEQFF. The CDR3 coding sequence is TGTGCCAGCAGTGGGACTAGCGGGGGCTCCTACAATGAGCAGTTCTTC.

This chain connects TRBV3-1 to TRBJ2-7; 8 bases align to TRBD1. Germline V CDR1 and CDR2: LGHDT, YNNKEL (reference sequence). Unmatched junction bases numbered 10, after V lost 0 bases and J lost 0 bases. The CDR3 is 18 residues long. This CDR3 is CASSQDPRWGQASYEQYF. The CDR3 region has the DNA TGTGCCAGCAGCCAAGACCCCAGGTGGGGACAGGCCTCCTACGAGCAGTACTTC.

The V and J genes are TRBV5-1 and TRBJ2-5; 8 bases map to TRBD2. The CDR3 runs 14 residues. The ends lost 1 base at V and 5 bases at J; junction bases unmatched: 4. Looked up from germline, CDR1 is SGHRS and CDR2 is YFSETQ. The CDR3 DNA reads TGCGCCAGCAGCTTGCGGGAGGGCCCTGAGACCCAGTACTTC. Protein product: CASSLREGPETQYF.

V usage is TRBV7-6 and J usage is TRBJ2-3; TRBD2 agrees at 9 bases. Germline V gives CDR1 SGHVS, CDR2 FNYEAQ. V lost 4 bases, J lost 2 bases, and 4 bases stayed unmatched. This CDR3 spans 15 amino acids. Here the CDR3 reads CASSSTSGHTDTQYF. The CDR3 DNA reads TGTGCCAGCAGCTCCACTAGCGGGCACACAGATACGCAGTATTTT.